This T cell receptor (beta chain) was documented in a study of follicular helper T cells after annual influenza vaccination. Notes on this clone: Its specificity is unknown.

Time point denoted: 2015-2016 season, pre-vaccination. The data were produced by immunoSEQ multiplex PCR, yet TCRdb's version contains in-frame clones alone and is incomplete. The table has 2,000 to 2,500 clones, more than 75% seen once. Whole-study results and caveats: Plasmablast frequency change correlated with clonality change in ICOS+CD38+ cTfh.

Unmatched junction bases numbered 7, after V lost 5 bases and J lost 4 bases. Germline CDR1 reads SQVTM; CDR2 reads ANQGSEA. The CDR3 sequence is 13 residues long. This specimen consisted of CXCR5- memory CD4+ T cells sorted from blood, obtained on the day of influenza vaccination. The TCR comes from an adult who received the influenza vaccine. The chain couples TRBV29-1 to TRBJ1-1; TRBD1 matches 7 bases. CDR3 residues: CSVTGDGGTEAFF. The CDR3 coding sequence is TGCAGCGTTACAGGGGACGGGGGCACTGAAGCTTTCTTT.